These T cell receptor beta chains were read from a single sample in a study of cytomegalovirus exposure and HLA in healthy donors. Here immunoSEQ multiplex PCR was the method, and the copy in TCRdb shows in-frame clones only, minus some. The sample lists about 270,000 clones; 80% to 90% were seen once. The sample consisted of PBMCs. These receptors were obtained from a man between 40 and 49 years old in good health and CMV-seropositive. Each CDR3 is given with its conserved first and last residue. The D gene is left open where the match is weak. Clone size is given for some rows only: seen once, a few or many times, or a class if the clone is expanded.

TGTGCCATTGGTAGCGGTACAACCTACGAGCAGTACTTC CAIGSGTTYEQYF TRBV10-3 . . TRBJ2-7
TGTGCCAGCAGCAAAGAGACAGAACACTATGGCTACACCTTC CASSKETEHYGYTF TRBV21-1 . . TRBJ1-2
TGTGCCAGTTATCGCGGCGGCTGGGACAGGGGGCTCGGCGGCTACACCTTC CASYRGGWDRGLGGYTF TRBV19 TRBD1 . TRBJ1-2
TGTGCCAGCAGCTTAGGACAGGGGTGGAACACTGAAGCTTTCTTT CASSLGQGWNTEAFF TRBV7-9 TRBD1 . TRBJ1-1
TGTGCCAGCAGTTTAAATGGCAGGAACTACGAGCAGTACTTC CASSLNGRNYEQYF TRBV28 . . TRBJ2-7
TGTGCCAGCAGTTTAGTTCTCACGGGGGGTTCCTACGAGCAGTACTTC CASSLVLTGGSYEQYF TRBV28 TRBD2 . TRBJ2-7
TGCGCCAGCACCAGGGGGGACACCCAATTGACAGATACGCAGTATTTT CASTRGDTQLTDTQYF TRBV5-1 . . TRBJ2-3
TGCAGCGTTATGGGGAGGGGACTAGCGAGATACAATGAGCAGTTCTTC CSVMGRGLARYNEQFF TRBV29-1 TRBD2 . TRBJ2-1
TGCGCCAGCAGCGAGGACAGGGGGCTGATATACGAGCAGTACTTC CASSEDRGLIYEQYF TRBV5-1 TRBD1 . TRBJ2-7
TGTGCCAGCAGACTGCTAGCGGGAGATGAGACCCAGTACTTC CASRLLAGDETQYF TRBV6-5 TRBD2 . TRBJ2-5
TGTGCCAGTAGTATGGAAATAGCGGGAATCTACGAGCAGTACTTC CASSMEIAGIYEQYF TRBV19 TRBD2 . TRBJ2-7
TGTGCCAGCAGTTACTCGACGGGGTATCAGCCCCAGCATTTT CASSYSTGYQPQHF TRBV6-6 . once TRBJ1-5
TGTGCCAGCAGAAATGGACTAGCCAATGAGCAGTTCTTC CASRNGLANEQFF TRBV6-6 TRBD2 . TRBJ2-1
TGTGCCAGCAGAGCGGGACAGGTCGGTGAAAAACTGTTTTTT CASRAGQVGEKLFF TRBV6-1 TRBD1 . TRBJ1-4
TGTGCCAGCAGCTTAGTACAGCTTCGCGGCTACACCTTC CASSLVQLRGYTF TRBV11-2 . few TRBJ1-2
TGTGCCAGCAGTTTAGTCCGGGGATTGAACACTGAAGCTTTCTTT CASSLVRGLNTEAFF TRBV28 . . TRBJ1-1
TGCGCCAGCAGCCAGAGGAATGAGCAGTTCTTC CASSQRNEQFF TRBV4-3 . . TRBJ2-1
TGTGCCAGCAGCGCCGGACAGGGAAACTCTGGAAACACCATATATTTT CASSAGQGNSGNTIYF TRBV9 TRBD1 . TRBJ1-3
TGCGCCAGCAGTCCCGGGACAGGCTCGAGCAGAAGGGCCACCGGGGAGCTGTTTTTT CASSPGTGSSRRATGELFF TRBV5-1 TRBD1 . TRBJ2-2
TGTGCCAGTAGTATTGGACAGGGGTTCGAGCAGTACTTC CASSIGQGFEQYF TRBV19 TRBD1 . TRBJ2-7
TGTGCCAGCAGCTTGGCTTTGGCGAGGACAATGGGTGGCTACACCTTC CASSLALARTMGGYTF TRBV5-8 . . TRBJ1-2
TGTGCCAGCAGCACCACAGGGGGTCAGGAGACCCAGTACTTC CASSTTGGQETQYF TRBV7-9 TRBD1 . TRBJ2-5
TGTGCCAGCAGTTCTAGCACAGATACGCAGTATTTT CASSSSTDTQYF TRBV7-6 . . TRBJ2-3
TGTGCCAGCAGCGGTCGGTGGGCAGGGTCCTACAATGAGCAGTTCTTC CASSGRWAGSYNEQFF TRBV7-6 . . TRBJ2-1
TGTGCCAGCACCGCACCGGGACAGGGTTCCTACGAGCAGTACTTC CASTAPGQGSYEQYF TRBV28 TRBD1 . TRBJ2-7
TGCAGCGTTGTCCTGCCGCGGAGCGGGAGGGGTGGCGATGAGCAGTTCTTC CSVVLPRSGRGGDEQFF TRBV29-1 TRBD2 . TRBJ2-1
TGTGCCAGCAGCCCTAGGACAGGCTCTGGAAACACCATATATTTT CASSPRTGSGNTIYF TRBV9 TRBD1 . TRBJ1-3
TGTGCCAGCTCTCCCAGCGCCTATGAGCAGTTCTTC CASSPSAYEQFF TRBV27 . . TRBJ2-1
TGTGCCCCCAGGGTCACCGGGACTAGACAAGCTTTTCAAGAGACCCAGTACTTC CAPRVTGTRQAFQETQYF TRBV30 TRBD2 once TRBJ2-5
TGTGCCAGCAGTTTAAACAGGCCTAACTATGGCTACACCTTC CASSLNRPNYGYTF TRBV28 . . TRBJ1-2
TGTGCCAGCAGCCAAGTCGGGACAGTGACCTATGGCTACACCTTC CASSQVGTVTYGYTF TRBV4-2 TRBD1 . TRBJ1-2
TGTGCCAGCAGACCTAAGCGGGAGCGGTACAATGAGCAGTTCTTC CASRPKRERYNEQFF TRBV2 TRBD2 . TRBJ2-1
TGTGCCAGCAGGCTACCTAGCTCACCCCTCCACTTT CASRLPSSPLHF TRBV6-5 . . TRBJ1-6
TGTGCCAGCAGTCCCCGGGGACTAGCGGGAGGGTCCAATGAGCAGTTCTTC CASSPRGLAGGSNEQFF TRBV27 TRBD2 . TRBJ2-1
TGCGCCAGCGTCCGACTAGCGGGCTCCTACAATGAGCAGTTCTTC CASVRLAGSYNEQFF TRBV10-2 TRBD2 . TRBJ2-1
TGTGCCAGCAGCCCTGACAGGGGGCTTGGCTACACCTTC CASSPDRGLGYTF TRBV7-2 TRBD1 few TRBJ1-2
TGCAGCACTGTTCTGGTAGCGGGAGGGGAAGAGACCCAGTACTTC CSTVLVAGGEETQYF TRBV29-1 TRBD2 . TRBJ2-5
TGTGCCAGCAGGGCAGGGGGGGCCAAAAACATTCAGTACTTC CASRAGGAKNIQYF TRBV28 . . TRBJ2-4
TGTGCCAGCAGCCGGCAGACAGGGGCGGAGGATGAAAAACTGTTTTTT CASSRQTGAEDEKLFF TRBV4-2 TRBD1 . TRBJ1-4
TGTGCCAGCAGGGGGAGTGACCCCTTGAACACTGAAGCTTTCTTT CASRGSDPLNTEAFF TRBV25-1 . . TRBJ1-1
TGTGCCAGCAGCCCGGGACAGGGATTGAACACTGAAGCTTTCTTT CASSPGQGLNTEAFF TRBV7-3 TRBD1 . TRBJ1-1
TGTGCCAGCAGCCCAGGGGCCCTTACGGGGGGGGAGACCCAGTACTTC CASSPGALTGGETQYF TRBV9 TRBD2 . TRBJ2-5
TGTGCCAGCACCAGGGGTTACGAGCAGTACTTC CASTRGYEQYF TRBV6-5 . . TRBJ2-7
TGTGCCAGCAGCTTGGATTATAGTCAGCCCCAGCATTTT CASSLDYSQPQHF TRBV5-4 . . TRBJ1-5
TGTGCCAGCAAGGGGGACAGCCGTGGGGAGCAGTTCTTC CASKGDSRGEQFF TRBV2 TRBD1 . TRBJ2-1
TGTGCCAGCGCAGGGGAGGGTGGCTACACCTTC CASAGEGGYTF TRBV6-1 . . TRBJ1-2
TGCGCCAGCAGCCAAGAATACGGCACTAGCGGGAGGGCCCGAGATACGCAGTATTTT CASSQEYGTSGRARDTQYF TRBV4-3 TRBD2 . TRBJ2-3
TGTGCCAGTAGTATAGCAGTGTATAGCAATCAGCCCCAGCATTTT CASSIAVYSNQPQHF TRBV19 . few TRBJ1-5
TGTGCCAGCAGTAGGGGGATGGGCACTGAAGCTTTCTTT CASSRGMGTEAFF TRBV28 . . TRBJ1-1
TGCAGCGCCCTCACCGGCTCTGGGGCCAACGTCCTGACTTTC CSALTGSGANVLTF TRBV29-1 . once TRBJ2-6